These 9 T cell receptor beta chains share one sample of origin, sequenced in a study of cytomegalovirus exposure and HLA in healthy donors. Primers included in the PCR were 60 Vbeta and 13 Jbeta primers. Method: immunoSEQ multiplex PCR; TCRdb's copy keeps in-frame clones and lacks some. The sample lists 120,000 or so clones, about 10% occurring once. Input material: PBMCs. Every receptor here comes from a woman between 18 and 29 years old in good health and CMV-seropositive.

The chain links TRBV7-9 to TRBJ2-7; D remains ambiguous. Trimming removed 1 base at V and 5 bases at J, with 12 bases between. This CDR3 has 14 amino acids. The V gene's germline CDR1 is SEHNR and CDR2 FQNEAQ (reference sequence). CDR3 loop: CASSLGASRNEQYF. CDR3 in DNA: TGTGCCAGCAGCTTAGGGGCCAGTCGGAACGAGCAGTACTTC.

This rearrangement joins TRBV6-1 to TRBJ2-4; 8 nucleotides match TRBD1. This CDR3 spans 14 amino acids. J gave up 8 bases and V 5 bases, and 8 bases lay outside the gene matches. Germline V CDR1 and CDR2: MNHNS, SASEGT. The chain's CDR3 is CASSPDRVSDIQYF. The CDR3 DNA sequence: TGTGCCAGCAGTCCGGACAGGGTGAGCGACATTCAGTACTTC.

This clone turned up a few times. This rearrangement joins TRBV2 to TRBJ2-7; no definite D call. The CDR3 extends over 15 amino acids. The V gene's germline CDR1 is SNHLY and CDR2 FYNNEI. Trimming removed 6 bases at V and 4 bases at J, with 19 bases between. The CDR3 nucleotides read TGTGCCAGCAGCCAGACAAGAACCTATGAGTACGAGCAGTACTTC. This codes for CASSQTRTYEYEQYF.

This chain uses TRBV19 with TRBJ1-1, with TRBD1 as a possible D gene (5 bases). Germline V gene sequence: CDR1 LNHDA, CDR2 SQIVND (reference sequence). The V end was cut by 1 base, the J end by 9 bases, with 9 bases between. The CDR3 length is 12 residues. CDR3: CASSIGGSKAFF. The CDR3 nucleotides are TGTGCCAGTAGTATAGGGGGCTCGAAAGCTTTCTTT. The full variable domain, in which reference TRBV19 and TRBJ1-1 provide the parts outside the CDR3, is DGGITQSPKYLFRKEGQNVTLSCEQNLNHDAMYWYRQDPGQGLRLIYYSQIVNDFQKGDIAEGYSVSREKKESFPLTVTSAQKNPTAFYLCASSIGGSKAFFGQGTRLTVV.

The J gene is TRBJ1-1, the V gene TRBV11-2; D uncertain. Trimming removed 6 bases at V and 8 bases at J, with 10 bases between. This CDR3 is 11 amino acids long. Germline V CDR1 and CDR2: SGHAT, FQNNGV. CDR3 in DNA: TGTGCCAGCAGTCACATTACCGAAGCTTTCTTT. Translating gives CASSHITEAFF.

The chain recombines TRBV30 with TRBJ1-2, with a possible D match to TRBD1 (6 bases). The CDR3 runs to 12 residues. The germline gives CDR1 GTSNPN, CDR2 SVGIG (reference sequence). Trimming cost V 2 bases and J 9 bases, with 13 bases left between them. This CDR3 is CAWSTYRVSYTF. In nucleotides, the CDR3 is TGTGCCTGGAGTACTTACAGGGTTAGCTACACCTTC.

The gene calls are TRBV5-1 and TRBJ2-1; D is unresolved. CDR3 length equals 15 residues. Trimming took 0 bases from V and 4 from J, leaving 11 bases between them. CDR1 is SGHRS and CDR2 is YFSETQ in the germline V gene. CDR3 in amino acids: CASSLAQERYNEQFF. As DNA, the CDR3 is TGCGCCAGCAGCTTGGCCCAGGAACGATACAATGAGCAGTTCTTC.

This clone was picked up a small number of times. This chain joins TRBV28 and TRBJ2-2; perhaps TRBD2 as D (5 bases). Germline CDR1 is MDHEN and CDR2 is SYDVKM. Trimming took 5 bases from V and 5 from J, leaving 15 bases between them. There are 15 residues in the CDR3. The CDR3 spells CASSPSGDRTGELFF. CDR3 in DNA: TGTGCCAGCAGTCCCTCCGGGGATAGAACCGGGGAGCTGTTTTTT.

The genes are TRBV15 and TRBJ2-5, with D possibly TRBD2 on 5 matching bases. Germline V CDR1 and CDR2: LNHNV, YYDKDF (reference sequence). This CDR3 comprises 12 residues. V was trimmed by 4 bases and J by 5 bases, leaving 8 bases between them. The CDR3 loop is CATSKGEETQYF. The CDR3 nucleotides are TGTGCCACCAGCAAGGGAGAGGAGACCCAGTACTTC.